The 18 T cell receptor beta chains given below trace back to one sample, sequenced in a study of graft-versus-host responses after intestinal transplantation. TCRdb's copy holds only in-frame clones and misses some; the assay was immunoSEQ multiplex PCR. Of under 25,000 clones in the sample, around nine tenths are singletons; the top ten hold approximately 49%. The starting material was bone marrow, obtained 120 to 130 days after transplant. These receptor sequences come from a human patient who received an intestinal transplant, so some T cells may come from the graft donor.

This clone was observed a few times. The CDR3 DNA reads as TGTGCCAGCAGTGAGAGGGCGGGCCAAGGGGATACGCAGTATTTT. Translating it yields CASSERAGQGDTQYF. The chain recombines TRBV6-4 with TRBJ2-3, with D maybe TRBD2 (5 bases). V was shortened by 3 bases and J by 6 bases, with 16 bases between the two germline ends. The CDR3 has 15 amino acids. In germline, CDR1 is MRHNA, CDR2 SNTAGT.

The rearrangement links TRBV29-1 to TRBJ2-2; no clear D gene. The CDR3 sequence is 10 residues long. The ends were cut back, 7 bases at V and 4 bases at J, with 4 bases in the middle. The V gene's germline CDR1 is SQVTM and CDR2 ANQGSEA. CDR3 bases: TGCAGCGCTTTCACCGGGGAGCTGTTTTTT. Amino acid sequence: CSAFTGELFF.

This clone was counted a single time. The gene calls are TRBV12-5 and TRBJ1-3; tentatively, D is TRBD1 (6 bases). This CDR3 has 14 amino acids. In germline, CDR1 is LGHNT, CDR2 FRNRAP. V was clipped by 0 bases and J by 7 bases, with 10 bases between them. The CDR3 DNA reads TGTGCTAGTGGTTTGGTACCAGGGGACAACACCATATATTTT. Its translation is CASGLVPGDNTIYF.

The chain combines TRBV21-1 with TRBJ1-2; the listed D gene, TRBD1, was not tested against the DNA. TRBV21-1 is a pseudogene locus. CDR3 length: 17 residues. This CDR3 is CASSEGDSKGTLYGYTF. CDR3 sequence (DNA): TGTGCCAGCAGCGAGGGGGACAGCAAGGGGACCCTATACGGCTACACCTTC.

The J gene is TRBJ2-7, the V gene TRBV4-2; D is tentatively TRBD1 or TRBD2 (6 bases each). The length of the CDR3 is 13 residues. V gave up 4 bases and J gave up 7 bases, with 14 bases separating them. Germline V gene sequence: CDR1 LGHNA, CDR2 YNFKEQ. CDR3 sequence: CASSLMGGREQYF. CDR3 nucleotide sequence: TGTGCCAGCAGCCTCATGGGGGGCAGAGAGCAGTACTTC.

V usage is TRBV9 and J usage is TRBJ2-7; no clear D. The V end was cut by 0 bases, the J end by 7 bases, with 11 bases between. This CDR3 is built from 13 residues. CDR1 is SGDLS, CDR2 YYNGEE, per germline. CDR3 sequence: CASSVDLGFEQYF. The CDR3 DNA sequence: TGTGCCAGCAGCGTAGACTTAGGATTTGAGCAGTACTTC.

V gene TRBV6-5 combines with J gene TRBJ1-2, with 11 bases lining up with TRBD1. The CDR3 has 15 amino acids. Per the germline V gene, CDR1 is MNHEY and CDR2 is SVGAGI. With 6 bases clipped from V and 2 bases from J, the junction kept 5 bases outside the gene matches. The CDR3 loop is CASSSGTGGNYGYTF. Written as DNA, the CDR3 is TGTGCCAGCAGCTCCGGGACAGGGGGAAACTATGGCTACACCTTC.

This CDR3 reads CASSERDSNQPQHF. The DNA for the CDR3 is TGTGCCAGCAGTGAAAGGGATAGCAATCAGCCCCAGCATTTT. This chain connects TRBV6-1 to TRBJ1-5, with unresolved D. V dropped 2 bases and J dropped 0 bases, with 5 bases sitting between them. The germline V gene has CDR1 MNHNS and CDR2 SASEGT. The CDR3 totals 14 residues.

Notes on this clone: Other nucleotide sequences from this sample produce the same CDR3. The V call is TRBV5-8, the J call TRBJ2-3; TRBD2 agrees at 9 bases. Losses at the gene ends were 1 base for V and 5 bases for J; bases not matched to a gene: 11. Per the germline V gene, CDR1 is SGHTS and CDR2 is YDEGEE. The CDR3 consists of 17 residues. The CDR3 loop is CASSLYPLAGMEDTQYF. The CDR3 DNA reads TGTGCCAGCAGCTTGTACCCTCTAGCGGGAATGGAAGATACGCAGTATTTT.

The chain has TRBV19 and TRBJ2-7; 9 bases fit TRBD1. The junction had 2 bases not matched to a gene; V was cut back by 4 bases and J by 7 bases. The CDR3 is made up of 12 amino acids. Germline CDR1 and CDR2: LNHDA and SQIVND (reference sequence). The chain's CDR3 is CASSTGQGEQYF. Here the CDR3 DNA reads TGTGCCAGTAGTACGGGACAGGGAGAGCAGTACTTC.

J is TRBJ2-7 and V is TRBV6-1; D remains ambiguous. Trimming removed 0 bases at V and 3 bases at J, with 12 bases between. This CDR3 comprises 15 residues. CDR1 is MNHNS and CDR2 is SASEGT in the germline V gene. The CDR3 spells CASSEAIGSGYEQYF. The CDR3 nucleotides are TGTGCCAGCAGTGAAGCGATCGGTTCTGGCTACGAGCAGTACTTC.

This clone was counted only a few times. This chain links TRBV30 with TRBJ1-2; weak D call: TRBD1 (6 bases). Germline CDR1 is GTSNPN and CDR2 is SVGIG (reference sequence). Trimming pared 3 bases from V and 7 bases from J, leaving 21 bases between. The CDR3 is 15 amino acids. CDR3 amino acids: CAWSPLKDRPRGYTF. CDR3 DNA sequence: TGTGCCTGGAGCCCTCTCAAGGACAGACCCCGTGGCTACACCTTC.

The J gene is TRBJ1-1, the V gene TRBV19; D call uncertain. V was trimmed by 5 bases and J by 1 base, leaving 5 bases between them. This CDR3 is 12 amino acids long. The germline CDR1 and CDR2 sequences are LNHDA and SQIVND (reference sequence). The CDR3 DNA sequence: TGTGCCAGTAGTTGGACGAACACTGAAGCTTTCTTT. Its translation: CASSWTNTEAFF.

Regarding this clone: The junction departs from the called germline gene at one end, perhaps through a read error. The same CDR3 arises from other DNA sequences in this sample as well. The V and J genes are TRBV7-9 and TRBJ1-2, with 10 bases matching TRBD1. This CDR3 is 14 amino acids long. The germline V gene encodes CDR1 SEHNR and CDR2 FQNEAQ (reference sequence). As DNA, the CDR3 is TGTGCCAGCAGCAGGCCGGGACAGGGGTATGGTTACACCTTC. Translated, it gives CASSRPGQGYGYTF. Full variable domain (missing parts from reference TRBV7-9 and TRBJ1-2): DTGVSQNPRHKITKRGQNVTFRCDPISEHNRLYWYRQTLGQGPEFLTYFQNEAQLEKSRLLSDRFSAERPKGSFSTLEIQRTEQGDSAMYLCASSRPGQGYGYTFGSGTRLTVV.

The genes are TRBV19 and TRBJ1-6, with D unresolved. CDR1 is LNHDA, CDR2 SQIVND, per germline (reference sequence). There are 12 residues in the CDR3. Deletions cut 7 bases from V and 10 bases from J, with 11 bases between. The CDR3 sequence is CASNLLGSPLHF. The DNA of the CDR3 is TGTGCCAGTAATTTATTGGGATCACCCCTCCACTTT.

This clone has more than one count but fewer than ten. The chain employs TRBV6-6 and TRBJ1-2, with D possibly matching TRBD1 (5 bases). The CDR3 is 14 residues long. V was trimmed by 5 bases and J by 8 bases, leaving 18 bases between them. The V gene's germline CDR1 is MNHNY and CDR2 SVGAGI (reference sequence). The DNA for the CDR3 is TGTGCCAGCAGTCGCCACCCAGGGATACGGGGCTACACCTTC. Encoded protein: CASSRHPGIRGYTF.

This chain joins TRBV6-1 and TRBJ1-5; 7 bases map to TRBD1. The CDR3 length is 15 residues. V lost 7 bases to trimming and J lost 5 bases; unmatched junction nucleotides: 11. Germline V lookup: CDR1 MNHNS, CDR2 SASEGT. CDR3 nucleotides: TGTGCCAGCATGGCCTGGACAGGTGATCATCAGCCCCAGCATTTT. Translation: CASMAWTGDHQPQHF.

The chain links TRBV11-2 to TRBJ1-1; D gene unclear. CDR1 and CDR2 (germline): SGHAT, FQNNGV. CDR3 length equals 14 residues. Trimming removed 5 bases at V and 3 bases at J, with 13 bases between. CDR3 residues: CASSLNGFYTEAFF. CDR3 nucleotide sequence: TGTGCCAGCAGCCTAAATGGATTCTACACTGAAGCTTTCTTT. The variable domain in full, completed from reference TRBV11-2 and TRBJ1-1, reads EAGVAQSPRYKIIEKRQSVAFWCNPISGHATLYWYQQILGQGPKLLIQFQNNGVVDDSQLPKDRFSAERLKGVDSTLKIQPAKLEDSAVYLCASSLNGFYTEAFFGQGTRLTVV.